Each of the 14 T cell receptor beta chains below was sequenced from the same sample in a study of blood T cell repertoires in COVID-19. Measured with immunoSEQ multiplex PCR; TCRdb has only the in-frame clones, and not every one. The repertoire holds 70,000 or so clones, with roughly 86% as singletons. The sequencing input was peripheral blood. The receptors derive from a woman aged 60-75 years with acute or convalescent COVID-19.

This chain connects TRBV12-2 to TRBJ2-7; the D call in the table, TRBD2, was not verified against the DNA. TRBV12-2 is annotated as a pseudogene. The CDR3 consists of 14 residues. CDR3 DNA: TGTGCAAGTCGCTTAGGAGTCTTCCTTTACGAGCAGTACTTC. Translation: CASRLGVFLYEQYF.

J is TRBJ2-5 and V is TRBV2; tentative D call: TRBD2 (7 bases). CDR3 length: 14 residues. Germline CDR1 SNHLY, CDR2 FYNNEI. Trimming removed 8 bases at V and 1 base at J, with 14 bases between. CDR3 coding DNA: TGTGCCAGCGGGAAGGGGGGGTCCCAAGAGACCCAGTACTTC. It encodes CASGKGGSQETQYF.

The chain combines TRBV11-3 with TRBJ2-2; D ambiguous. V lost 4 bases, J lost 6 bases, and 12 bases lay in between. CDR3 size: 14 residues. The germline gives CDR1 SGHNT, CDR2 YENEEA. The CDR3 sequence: CASSSTRLAGELFF. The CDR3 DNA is TGTGCCAGCAGCTCTACTCGACTGGCCGGGGAGCTGTTTTTT.

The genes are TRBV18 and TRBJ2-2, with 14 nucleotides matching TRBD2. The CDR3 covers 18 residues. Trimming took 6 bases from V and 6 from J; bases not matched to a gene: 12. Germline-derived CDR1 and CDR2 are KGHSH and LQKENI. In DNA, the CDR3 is TGTGCCAGCTCGTCCCTGACTAGCGGGGGGGCCCACCCCGGGGAGCTGTTTTTT. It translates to CASSSLTSGGAHPGELFF.

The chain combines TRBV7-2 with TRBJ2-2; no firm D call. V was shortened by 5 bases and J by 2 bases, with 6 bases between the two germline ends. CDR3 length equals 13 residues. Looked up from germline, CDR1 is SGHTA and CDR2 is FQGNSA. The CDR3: CASSEINTGELFF. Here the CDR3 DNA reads TGTGCCAGCAGCGAGATTAACACCGGGGAGCTGTTTTTT.

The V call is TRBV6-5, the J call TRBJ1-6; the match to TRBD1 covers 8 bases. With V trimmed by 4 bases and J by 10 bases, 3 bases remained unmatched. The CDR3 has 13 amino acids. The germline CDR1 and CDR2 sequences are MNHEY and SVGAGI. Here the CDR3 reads CASSSDRVSPLHF. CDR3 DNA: TGTGCCAGCAGTTCGGACAGGGTGTCACCCCTCCACTTT.

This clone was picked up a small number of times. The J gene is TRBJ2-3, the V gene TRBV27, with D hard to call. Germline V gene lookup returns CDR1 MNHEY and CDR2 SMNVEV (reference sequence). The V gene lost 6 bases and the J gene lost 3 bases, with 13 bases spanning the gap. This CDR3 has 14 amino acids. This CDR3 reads CASSPITRTDTQYF. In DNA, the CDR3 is TGTGCCAGCAGCCCCATCACGAGGACAGATACGCAGTATTTT.

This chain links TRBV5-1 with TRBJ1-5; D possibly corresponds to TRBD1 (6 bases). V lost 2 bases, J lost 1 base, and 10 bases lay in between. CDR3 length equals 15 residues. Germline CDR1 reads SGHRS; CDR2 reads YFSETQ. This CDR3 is CASSLGGGSNQPQHF. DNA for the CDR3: TGCGCCAGCAGCTTAGGGGGGGGCAGCAATCAGCCCCAGCATTTT.

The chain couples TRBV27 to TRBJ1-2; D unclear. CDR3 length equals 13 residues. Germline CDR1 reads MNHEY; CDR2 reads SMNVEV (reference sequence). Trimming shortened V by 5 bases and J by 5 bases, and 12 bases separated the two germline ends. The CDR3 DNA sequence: TGTGCCAGCAGTGCGAGGGCGCGATATGGCTACACCTTC. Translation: CASSARARYGYTF.

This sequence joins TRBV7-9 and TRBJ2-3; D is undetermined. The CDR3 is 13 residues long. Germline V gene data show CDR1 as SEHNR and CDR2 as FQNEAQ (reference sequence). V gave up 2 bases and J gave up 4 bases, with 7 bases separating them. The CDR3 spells CASSLWQADTQYF. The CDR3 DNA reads TGTGCCAGCAGCTTATGGCAGGCAGATACGCAGTATTTT.

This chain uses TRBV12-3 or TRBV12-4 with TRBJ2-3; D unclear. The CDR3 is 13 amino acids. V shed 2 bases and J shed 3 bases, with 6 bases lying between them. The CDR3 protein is CASSLLETDTQYF. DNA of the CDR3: TGTGCCAGCAGTTTATTAGAGACAGATACGCAGTATTTT.

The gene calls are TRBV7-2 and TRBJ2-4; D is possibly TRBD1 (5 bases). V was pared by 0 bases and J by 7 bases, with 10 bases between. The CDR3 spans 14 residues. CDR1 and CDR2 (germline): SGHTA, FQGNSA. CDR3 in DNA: TGTGCCAGCAGCTTAGCTATTGGGGCGAACATTCAGTACTTC. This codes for CASSLAIGANIQYF.

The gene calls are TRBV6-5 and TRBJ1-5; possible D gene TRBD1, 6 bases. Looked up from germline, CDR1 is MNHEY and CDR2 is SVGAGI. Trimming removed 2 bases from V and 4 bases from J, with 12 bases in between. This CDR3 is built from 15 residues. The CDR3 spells CASSYGRGRNQPQHF. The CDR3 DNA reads TGTGCCAGCAGTTACGGGCGGGGGCGAAATCAGCCCCAGCATTTT.

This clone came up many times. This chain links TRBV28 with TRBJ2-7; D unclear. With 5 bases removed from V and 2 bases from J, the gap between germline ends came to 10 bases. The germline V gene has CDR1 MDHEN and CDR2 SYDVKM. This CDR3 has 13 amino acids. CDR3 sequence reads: CASSPLEPYEQYF. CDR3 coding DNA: TGTGCCAGCAGTCCTCTAGAACCCTACGAGCAGTACTTC.